The 14 T cell receptor beta chains below come from one sample, sequenced in a study of cytomegalovirus exposure and HLA in healthy donors. With 60 Vbeta and 13 Jbeta primers, the PCR was carried out. Sequencing was performed with immunoSEQ multiplex PCR; in TCRdb, only in-frame clones are kept and a portion is missing. Here the sample spans approximately 110,000 clones, around three quarters being singletons. The material sequenced was PBMCs. The receptors were gathered from a woman aged 18-35 years in good health and CMV-seropositive.

The genes are TRBV4-1 and TRBJ2-3; D may be TRBD2 (6 bases). Trimming stripped 3 bases from V and 4 bases from J, with 11 bases between. The CDR3 covers 14 residues. CDR1 and CDR2 from the germline V gene are MGHRA and YSYEKL. CDR3: CASSQSSGADTQYF. The CDR3 DNA is TGCGCCAGCAGCCAGTCCTCGGGGGCAGATACGCAGTATTTT.

The rearrangement uses TRBV10-1 and TRBJ2-7; tentative D call: TRBD2 (5 bases). Trimming shortened V by 4 bases and J by 3 bases, and 13 bases separated the two germline ends. This CDR3 spans 14 amino acids. Germline assignment: CDR1 WNHNN and CDR2 SYGVQD (reference sequence). Written as DNA, the CDR3 is TGCGCCAGCAGTGGAGTAGCGAGAGGCTACGAGCAGTACTTC. Protein sequence: CASSGVARGYEQYF.

This clone has only a few counts. This chain links TRBV5-1 with TRBJ2-5; weak D call: TRBD1 (5 bases). The CDR3 loop spans 16 amino acids. Germline-derived CDR1 and CDR2 are SGHRS and YFSETQ. The V end lost 0 bases, the J end lost 1 base, and 13 bases lay between the germline ends. CDR3 sequence: CASSLGRTPPQETQYF. As DNA, the CDR3 is TGCGCCAGCAGCTTGGGACGGACACCTCCCCAAGAGACCCAGTACTTC.

J is TRBJ2-5 and V is TRBV6-4; weak D call: TRBD1 (6 bases). Germline V CDR1 and CDR2: MRHNA, SNTAGT. The V and J ends lost 0 bases and 2 bases respectively, with 16 bases between them. This CDR3 is 17 amino acids long. The chain's CDR3 is CASSDSRNRAWQETQYF. The CDR3 bases are TGTGCCAGCAGTGACTCCAGGAACAGGGCCTGGCAAGAGACCCAGTACTTC.

The rearrangement uses TRBV4-1 and TRBJ1-2, with a possible D match to TRBD1 (6 bases). V lost 5 bases and J lost 4, with 17 bases in between. The CDR3 contains 15 residues. Germline V gene sequence: CDR1 MGHRA, CDR2 YSYEKL. The CDR3 sequence is CASSSTPRGAYGYTF. The CDR3 bases are TGCGCCAGCAGCTCGACTCCCAGGGGTGCCTATGGCTACACCTTC.

The J gene is TRBJ1-3, the V gene TRBV13; D remains unclear. This CDR3 contains 18 residues. Germline V CDR1 and CDR2: PRHDT, FYEKMQ (reference sequence). Trimming took off 5 bases at V and 1 base at J, with 21 bases between the two ends. CDR3 amino acids: CASSPSFARGLSGNTIYF. CDR3 in DNA: TGTGCCAGCAGCCCTAGTTTCGCGCGGGGTTTGTCTGGAAACACCATATATTTT.

This clone was counted a few times. This rearrangement joins TRBV7-2 to TRBJ1-1, with D maybe TRBD1 (5 bases). The length of the CDR3 is 14 residues. CDR1 is SGHTA and CDR2 is FQGNSA in the germline V gene. Trimming shortened V by 1 base and J by 4 bases, and 10 bases separated the two germline ends. The DNA for the CDR3 is TGTGCCAGCAGCTTAGGAAGGGGTGGCACTGAAGCTTTCTTT. Amino acid sequence: CASSLGRGGTEAFF.

The sample holds a few counts of this clone. The chain couples TRBV19 to TRBJ1-5; 7 bases are a match to TRBD1. Germline-derived CDR1 and CDR2 are LNHDA and SQIVND (reference sequence). After removal of 5 bases from V and 1 base from J, the junction contained 5 bases not matched to a gene. The CDR3 loop spans 15 amino acids. In DNA, the CDR3 is TGTGCCAGTAGTCCAACAGGGGAGAGCAATCAGCCCCAGCATTTT. Its translation: CASSPTGESNQPQHF.

In its sample, this clone was seen once. V is TRBV5-1 and J is TRBJ2-1, with D tentatively TRBD2 (7 bases). Trimming pared 0 bases from V and 5 bases from J, leaving 12 bases between. The germline gives CDR1 SGHRS, CDR2 YFSETQ. The CDR3 has 15 residues. CDR3 sequence reads: CASSLGGGGNNEQFF. The CDR3 DNA follows: TGCGCCAGCAGCTTGGGAGGGGGGGGGAACAATGAGCAGTTCTTC.

For this clone: Mismatch with germline at one junction end may stem from a read error. The chain couples TRBV7-9 to TRBJ1-2; D is ambiguous. The germline V gene encodes CDR1 SEHNR and CDR2 FQNEAQ (reference sequence). The CDR3 covers 11 residues. This chain's CDR3 is CASRYYRVLDF. The CDR3 DNA sequence: TGTGCCAGCAGATATTACCGGGTGCTAGACTTC.

The chain has TRBV5-1 and TRBJ2-3; 11 positions agree with TRBD1. V trimming: 3 bases; J trimming: 6 bases; junction bases outside the gene matches: 3. Germline V gene sequence: CDR1 SGHRS, CDR2 YFSETQ. The CDR3 sequence is 14 residues long. The CDR3 here is CASSSGQGADTQYF. As DNA, the CDR3 is TGCGCCAGCAGCTCTGGACAGGGGGCCGATACGCAGTATTTT.

The CDR3 nucleotides are TGCGCCAGCAGCTTCGGGACTAGCGGGAGGACCAGCTCCTACAATGAGCAGTTCTTC. Translating gives CASSFGTSGRTSSYNEQFF. The genes are TRBV5-1 and TRBJ2-1, with 15 positions matching TRBD2. V shed 2 bases, J shed 0 bases, and the junction held 6 bases outside the gene matches. Germline V gives CDR1 SGHRS, CDR2 YFSETQ. The CDR3 spans 19 residues.

The chain carries TRBV2 and TRBJ2-5, with 9 bases aligning to TRBD1. Unmatched junction bases numbered 8, after V lost 7 bases and J lost 5 bases. CDR3 length equals 14 residues. The germline V gene has CDR1 SNHLY and CDR2 FYNNEI. As DNA, the CDR3 is TGTGCCAGCACTAAAGACAGGGGGGAGGAGACCCAGTACTTC. Translated: CASTKDRGEETQYF.

The rearrangement uses TRBV6-1 and TRBJ1-5; 10 positions agree with TRBD1. Looked up from germline, CDR1 is MNHNS and CDR2 is SASEGT. The V gene end was trimmed by 4 bases and the J gene end by 8 bases; junction bases not matched to a gene: 14. The length of the CDR3 is 17 residues. For the CDR3, the DNA is TGTGCCAGCAGTGGAAATACCGGGACAGGGGAGGGAAAGCCCCAGCATTTT. Translating it yields CASSGNTGTGEGKPQHF.